This entry describes one TCR beta chain. Trimming removed 3 bases from V and 1 base from J, with 16 bases in between. CDR1 and CDR2 (germline): DFQATT, SNEGSKA (reference sequence). The CDR3 length is 15 residues. This entry comes from a study of tumor-infiltrating lymphocytes in glioblastoma multiforme. TCR beta libraries were built from RNA through three nested multiplex PCR rounds using modified ARM-PCR. TCRdb re-derived calls from the multiplex PCR reads in MiXCR, one entry per CDR3 protein. This sample carries some 15,000 distinct CDR3 sequences, roughly 73% of them seen once, and the ten largest clones take 30% to 45%.

This chain uses TRBV20-1 with TRBJ2-7; D may be TRBD2 (5 bases). Input material: brain tumor tissue. This sequence originates from a male donor with glioblastoma. In nucleotides, the CDR3 is TGCAGTGCTAGGGCATTTCGGAGCGGATCCTACGAGCAGTACTTC. It is translated as CSARAFRSGSYEQYF.